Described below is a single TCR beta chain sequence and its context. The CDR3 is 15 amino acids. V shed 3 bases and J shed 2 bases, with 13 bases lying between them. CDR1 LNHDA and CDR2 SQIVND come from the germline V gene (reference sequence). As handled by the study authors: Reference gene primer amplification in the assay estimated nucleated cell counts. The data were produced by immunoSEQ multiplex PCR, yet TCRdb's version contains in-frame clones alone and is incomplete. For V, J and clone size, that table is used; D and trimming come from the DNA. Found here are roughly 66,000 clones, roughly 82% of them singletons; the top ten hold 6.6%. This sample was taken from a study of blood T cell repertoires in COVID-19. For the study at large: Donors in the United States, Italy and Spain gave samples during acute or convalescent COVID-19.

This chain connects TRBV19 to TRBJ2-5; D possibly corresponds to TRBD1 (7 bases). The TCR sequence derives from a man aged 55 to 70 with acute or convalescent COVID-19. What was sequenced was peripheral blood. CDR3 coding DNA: TGTGCCAGTAGTATGCTCGCGGGACAGCAAGAGACCCAGTACTTC. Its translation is CASSMLAGQQETQYF.